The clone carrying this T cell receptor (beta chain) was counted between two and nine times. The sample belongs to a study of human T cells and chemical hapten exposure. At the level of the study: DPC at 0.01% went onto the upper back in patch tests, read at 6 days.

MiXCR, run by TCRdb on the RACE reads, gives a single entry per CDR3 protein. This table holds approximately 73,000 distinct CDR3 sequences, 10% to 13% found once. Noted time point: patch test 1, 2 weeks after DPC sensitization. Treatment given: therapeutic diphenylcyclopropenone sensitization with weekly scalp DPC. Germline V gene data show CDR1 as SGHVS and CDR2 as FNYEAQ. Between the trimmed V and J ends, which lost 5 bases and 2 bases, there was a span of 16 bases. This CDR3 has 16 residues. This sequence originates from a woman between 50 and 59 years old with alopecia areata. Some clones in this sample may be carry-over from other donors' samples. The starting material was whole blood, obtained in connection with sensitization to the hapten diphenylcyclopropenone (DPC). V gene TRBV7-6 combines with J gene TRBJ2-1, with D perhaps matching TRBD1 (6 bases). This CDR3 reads CASSPSSGTPYNEQFF. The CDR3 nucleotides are TGTGCCAGCAGCCCCTCGTCCGGGACACCCTACAATGAGCAGTTCTTC.